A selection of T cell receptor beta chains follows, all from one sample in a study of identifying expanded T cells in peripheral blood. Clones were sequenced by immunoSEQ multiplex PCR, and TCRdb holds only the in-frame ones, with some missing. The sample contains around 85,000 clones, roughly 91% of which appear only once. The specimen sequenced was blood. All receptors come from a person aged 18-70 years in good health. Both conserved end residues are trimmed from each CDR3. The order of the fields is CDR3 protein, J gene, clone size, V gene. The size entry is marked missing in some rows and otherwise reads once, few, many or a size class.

CDR3 protein: ASSPGQVNSPLH
J gene: TRBJ1-6
clone size: few
V gene: TRBV9

CDR3 protein: AISQSTDTQY
J gene: TRBJ2-3
clone size: .
V gene: TRBV10-3

CDR3 protein: ASSPPTSSEQY
J gene: TRBJ2-7
clone size: .
V gene: TRBV9

CDR3 protein: ASSLRARRAAAYEQY
J gene: TRBJ2-7
clone size: .
V gene: TRBV11-2

CDR3 protein: ASSHGQGAGGNTIY
J gene: TRBJ1-3
clone size: .
V gene: TRBV6-6

CDR3 protein: ASSLAGTGAHEQF
J gene: TRBJ2-1
clone size: once
V gene: TRBV7-8

CDR3 protein: ASSIPRTGNTEAF
J gene: TRBJ1-1
clone size: .
V gene: TRBV19

CDR3 protein: ASRLGTGTYEQY
J gene: TRBJ2-7
clone size: .
V gene: TRBV19

CDR3 protein: ASSLLWAAGDNSPLH
J gene: TRBJ1-6
clone size: .
V gene: TRBV28

CDR3 protein: ASSPTGDEQY
J gene: TRBJ2-7
clone size: .
V gene: TRBV6-1

CDR3 protein: ASSQGDSTGELF
J gene: TRBJ2-2
clone size: .
V gene: TRBV4-1

CDR3 protein: ASSLSLERVYEQY
J gene: TRBJ2-7
clone size: .
V gene: TRBV27

CDR3 protein: ASSQDWQTQPQH
J gene: TRBJ1-5
clone size: .
V gene: TRBV4-2

CDR3 protein: ASSSPRTGEFETQY
J gene: TRBJ2-5
clone size: once
V gene: TRBV7-9

CDR3 protein: ASSLTGEETEAF
J gene: TRBJ1-1
clone size: once
V gene: TRBV5-1

CDR3 protein: ASSLSRVEQF
J gene: TRBJ2-1
clone size: once
V gene: TRBV7-2

CDR3 protein: ASSLFLDSPPYEQY
J gene: TRBJ2-7
clone size: .
V gene: TRBV7-8

CDR3 protein: ASSVQGSTDTQY
J gene: TRBJ2-3
clone size: .
V gene: TRBV9

CDR3 protein: ASTPRSGGDTQY
J gene: TRBJ2-3
clone size: .
V gene: TRBV7-9

CDR3 protein: AISDPGTAGGYEQY
J gene: TRBJ2-7
clone size: .
V gene: TRBV10-3

CDR3 protein: ASSQTGGSNYGYT
J gene: TRBJ1-2
clone size: .
V gene: TRBV16

CDR3 protein: ASRDRGESSLAEAF
J gene: TRBJ1-1
clone size: .
V gene: TRBV27